Listed here are 3 T cell receptor beta chains from one sample, sequenced in a study of control samples from healthy donors and cancer patients. TCRdb's copy holds only in-frame clones and misses some; the assay was immunoSEQ multiplex PCR. The sample holds some 120,000 clones; around 89% are singletons and the top ten take about two fifths. The sequenced sample was blood. The source is a man in his fifties or sixties in good health.

The chain is built from TRBV15 and TRBJ1-1; D is ambiguous. This CDR3 has 12 amino acids. Germline lookup yields CDR1 LNHNV and CDR2 YYDKDF (reference sequence). V gave up 0 bases and J gave up 7 bases, with 6 bases separating them. DNA for the CDR3: TGTGCCACCAGCAGAGATCACCATGAAGCTTTCTTT. It encodes CATSRDHHEAFF.

The CDR3 region has the DNA TGTGCCAGCAGAGAGGACAGGAGTTATGGCTACACCTTC. It yields the protein CASREDRSYGYTF. V and J are TRBV6-6 and TRBJ1-2, with 7 bases matching TRBD1. CDR1 MNHNY and CDR2 SVGAGI come from the germline V gene (reference sequence). V shed 6 bases and J 5 bases; nucleotides not matched to a gene: 6. The CDR3 extends over 13 amino acids.

The V gene is TRBV2, the J gene TRBJ2-3, with 13 bases fitting TRBD2. The CDR3 sequence is 15 residues long. Looked up from germline, CDR1 is SNHLY and CDR2 is FYNNEI. After removal of 6 bases from V and 6 bases from J, the junction contained 6 bases not matched to a gene. CDR3 region: CASRAQGLAGDTQYF. The CDR3 nucleotides read TGTGCCAGCAGGGCGCAGGGACTAGCGGGGGATACGCAGTATTTT.